A single sample gave rise to the 15 T cell receptor beta chains below, sequenced in a study of response to subunit inactivated influenza vaccine. TCRdb reprocessed the RT-PCR reads via MiXCR and lists one record per CDR3 protein. The sample shows around 480,000 distinct CDR3 sequences, 9.5% to 12% of them seen only once. This specimen was PBMCs from blood, taken more than 35 days after vaccination. These receptors all stem from a man aged 50 or older who received an inactivated influenza vaccine.

This clonotype was seen only a few times. The V and J genes are TRBV28 and TRBJ1-2; D remains unclear. The CDR3 consists of 13 residues. The V and J ends lost 5 bases and 8 bases respectively, with 15 bases between them. Germline lookup yields CDR1 MDHEN and CDR2 SYDVKM. CDR3 nucleotides: TGTGCCAGCAGTGCCCCCCTGGGGAGCGGCTACACCTTC. It encodes CASSAPLGSGYTF.

V is TRBV7-2 and J is TRBJ1-5; TRBD1 matches at 7 bases. Unmatched junction bases numbered 10, after V lost 5 bases and J lost 9 bases. CDR1 and CDR2 from the germline V gene are SGHTA and FQGNSA. The CDR3 is made up of 14 amino acids. The CDR3 DNA follows: TGTGCCAGCAGCCCACAGGGGCCCACCGGGCCCCAGCATTTT. Its protein is CASSPQGPTGPQHF. The variable domain in full, with the rest retrieved from reference TRBV7-2 and TRBJ1-5, is GAGVSQSPSNKVTEKGKDVELRCDPISGHTALYWYRQSLGQGLEFLIYFQGNSAPDKSGLPSDRFSAERTGGSVSTLTIQRTQQEDSAVYLCASSPQGPTGPQHFGDGTRLSIL.

This clonotype has a handful of counts. V and J are TRBV5-1 and TRBJ2-3; no clear D gene. Deletions cut 4 bases from V and 8 bases from J, with 11 bases between. The length of the CDR3 is 12 residues. Germline V lookup: CDR1 SGHRS, CDR2 YFSETQ. This CDR3 is CASSRPPGTQYF. The DNA of the CDR3 is TGCGCCAGCAGCCGCCCGCCGGGTACGCAGTATTTT.

This clonotype was recorded at least ten times. V is TRBV24-1 and J is TRBJ2-3; D gene unclear. In germline, CDR1 is KGHDR, CDR2 SFDVKD. This CDR3 has 14 amino acids. V lost 6 bases to trimming and J lost 0 bases, with 9 bases between them. CDR3 in amino acids: CATSSRYSTDTQYF. The CDR3, as DNA: TGTGCCACCAGTTCGAGGTATAGCACAGATACGCAGTATTTT.

This clonotype occurred many times. This CDR3 reads CASSRGPGQGMNTEAFF. CDR3 coding DNA: TGTGCCAGCAGCCGAGGACCGGGACAGGGTATGAACACTGAAGCTTTCTTT. This chain connects TRBV7-2 to TRBJ1-1, with 9 bases matching TRBD1. V was clipped by 5 bases and J by 0 bases; unmatched bases: 10. CDR3 length: 17 amino acids. Germline V gene sequence: CDR1 SGHTA, CDR2 FQGNSA.

This clonotype was counted between two and nine times. The chain carries TRBV5-1 and TRBJ1-2; the match to TRBD1 covers 8 bases. Germline lookup yields CDR1 SGHRS and CDR2 YFSETQ. Trimming cost V 6 bases and J 5 bases; bases outside gene matches: 12. The CDR3 is 15 residues long. The CDR3 nucleotides are TGCGCCAGCAAGGCAGGGGGCGATTCGGGATATGGCTACACCTTC. It translates to CASKAGGDSGYGYTF.

This clonotype was seen more than once but under ten times. The rearrangement links TRBV20-1 to TRBJ1-5; TRBD1 might be the D (6 bases). There are 15 residues in the CDR3. CDR1 and CDR2 from the germline V gene are DFQATT and SNEGSKA (reference sequence). V shed 3 bases and J shed 6 bases, with 18 bases lying between them. CDR3 DNA sequence: TGCAGTGCTAGTAAAGCAGGGGCGATGGGTCAGCCCCAGCATTTT. Translated, it gives CSASKAGAMGQPQHF.

The rearrangement joins TRBV6-1 to TRBJ2-7, with D perhaps assigned TRBD1 or TRBD2 (6 bases each). Germline V gene lookup returns CDR1 MNHNS and CDR2 SASEGT. The length of the CDR3 is 13 residues. V was trimmed by 8 bases and J by 3 bases, leaving 14 bases between them. DNA of the CDR3: TGTGCCAGCGGGATTGGGGGGCACTACGAGCAGTACTTC. Its translation: CASGIGGHYEQYF.

This clonotype was detected many times. V and J are TRBV29-1 and TRBJ2-3; no definite D call. Trimming removed 0 bases at V and 3 bases at J, with 10 bases between. CDR3 size: 14 residues. Per the germline V gene, CDR1 is SQVTM and CDR2 is ANQGSEA. CDR3 in DNA: TGCAGCGTTGAAGATCATGGGGTAACAGATACGCAGTATTTT. As protein: CSVEDHGVTDTQYF.

Ten or more counts support this clonotype. The chain carries TRBV28 and TRBJ2-7, with 8 bases aligning to TRBD1. The V and J ends lost 6 bases and 3 bases, in that order; junction bases with no gene match: 7. The CDR3 is made up of 14 amino acids. Germline CDR1 and CDR2: MDHEN and SYDVKM. The chain's CDR3 is CASSRTGGRYEQYF. CDR3 in DNA: TGTGCCAGCAGCAGAACAGGGGGACGCTACGAGCAGTACTTC. The whole variable domain, remainder taken from reference TRBV28 and TRBJ2-7, is DVKVTQSSRYLVKRTGEKVFLECVQDMDHENMFWYRQDPGLGLRLIYFSYDVKMKEKGDIPEGYSVSREKKERFSLILESASTNQTSMYLCASSRTGGRYEQYFGPGTRLTVT.

The table lists this clonotype with a few counts. This sequence joins TRBV6-5 and TRBJ2-3; 9 bases fit TRBD1. The V segment lost 4 bases and the J segment 1 base; nucleotides outside the gene matches: 3. There are 15 residues in the CDR3. CDR1 is MNHEY, CDR2 SVGAGI, per germline. The CDR3 DNA reads TGTGCCAGCAGTTCACAGGGGGCTGGCACAGATACGCAGTATTTT. As protein: CASSSQGAGTDTQYF.

This clonotype was seen at least ten times. The J gene is TRBJ2-7, the V gene TRBV4-3; perhaps TRBD1 as D (5 bases). The V end was cut by 0 bases, the J end by 6 bases, with 12 bases between. This CDR3 is built from 14 residues. Per the germline V gene, CDR1 is LGHNA and CDR2 is YSLEER. The CDR3 protein is CASSQDVVGLEQYF. In nucleotides, the CDR3 is TGCGCCAGCAGCCAAGATGTAGTGGGGCTCGAGCAGTACTTC.

This chain joins TRBV10-3 and TRBJ1-2, with TRBD1 identical over 8 bases. The V gene's germline CDR1 is ENHRY and CDR2 SYGVKD. The CDR3 has 17 amino acids. Unmatched junction bases numbered 8, after V lost 0 bases and J lost 2 bases. For the CDR3, the DNA is TGTGCCATCAGTGAGTCTCTGGCAGACAGGGGCAACTATGGCTACACCTTC. Its protein product is CAISESLADRGNYGYTF.

This clonotype showed up just a few times. This chain connects TRBV24-1 to TRBJ1-2; TRBD1 agrees at 7 bases. The CDR3 is made up of 13 amino acids. V shed 6 bases, J shed 5 bases, and the junction held 5 bases outside the gene matches. Germline-derived CDR1 and CDR2 are KGHDR and SFDVKD. The CDR3 here is CATSLAGGYGYTF. DNA for the CDR3: TGTGCCACCAGTTTGGCAGGGGGATATGGCTACACCTTC.

There are a few counts of this clonotype. The J gene is TRBJ2-1, the V gene TRBV5-1; TRBD1 aligns across 10 bases. Trimming at V came to 6 bases and at J to 6 bases, leaving 3 bases not matched to a gene. The CDR3 has 13 amino acids. Germline V gene data show CDR1 as SGHRS and CDR2 as YFSETQ. The CDR3 DNA reads as TGCGCCAGCATTCGGACAGGGGGCAATGAGCAGTTCTTC. Translation gives CASIRTGGNEQFF.